A single sample is the source of the 8 T cell receptor beta chains below, sequenced in a study of blood T cell repertoires in COVID-19. Profiled with immunoSEQ multiplex PCR; TCRdb holds only in-frame clones, not every one. This table holds 120,000 to 150,000 clones, around 90% found once. The sequenced sample was peripheral blood. Receptor source: a human donor in a cohort sampled during active COVID-19.

The chain carries TRBV5-1 and TRBJ1-2; 7 bases are shared with TRBD1. The germline V gene has CDR1 SGHRS and CDR2 YFSETQ. The CDR3 runs 14 residues. The V gene end was trimmed by 4 bases and the J gene end by 2 bases; junction bases not matched to a gene: 5. The CDR3 DNA is TGCGCCAGCAGCCCTCCGGGACAGAACTATGGCTACACCTTC. Its translation is CASSPPGQNYGYTF.

The rearrangement joins TRBV4-1 to TRBJ2-4; maybe TRBD1 (6 bases). Trimming took off 4 bases at V and 0 bases at J, with 13 bases between the two ends. Per the germline V gene, CDR1 is MGHRA and CDR2 is YSYEKL. The CDR3 spans 16 residues. CDR3 coding DNA: TGCGCCAGCAGCCCCCGTGGGGGCCTAGCCAAAAACATTCAGTACTTC. This gives the protein CASSPRGGLAKNIQYF.

This rearrangement joins TRBV11-2 to TRBJ2-7; tentatively, D is TRBD1 (6 bases). CDR3 size: 13 residues. The V end was cut by 4 bases, the J end by 4 bases, with 11 bases between. The V gene's germline CDR1 is SGHAT and CDR2 FQNNGV. The CDR3 DNA follows: TGTGCCAGCAGCTCAGGGGACGGATACGAGCAGTACTTC. As protein: CASSSGDGYEQYF.

The chain recombines TRBV27 with TRBJ2-5; 10 bases map to TRBD1. The CDR3 consists of 15 residues. Germline loops: CDR1 MNHEY, CDR2 SMNVEV (reference sequence). J was trimmed by 2 bases and V by 5 bases; bases with no gene match: 5. DNA of the CDR3: TGTGCCAGCAGTCCGAGGACAGGGGGTCAAGAGACCCAGTACTTC. The encoded protein is CASSPRTGGQETQYF.

The chain combines TRBV2 with TRBJ1-5; TRBD1 is a possible D gene (5 bases). The CDR3 length is 16 residues. The V gene lost 3 bases and the J gene lost 0 bases, with 12 bases spanning the gap. Germline V gene data show CDR1 as SNHLY and CDR2 as FYNNEI. The CDR3 coding sequence is TGTGCCAGCAGTGATAGCAGGGCCCATAGCAATCAGCCCCAGCATTTT. Translated, it gives CASSDSRAHSNQPQHF.

The genes are TRBV27 and TRBJ2-2, with TRBD1 matching 9 bases. Trimming took 6 bases from V and 4 from J; bases not matched to a gene: 9. This CDR3 contains 16 residues. CDR1 is MNHEY, CDR2 SMNVEV, per germline (reference sequence). The CDR3 DNA reads as TGTGCCAGCAGCCTAACAGGGGGCGTTGGCACCGGGGAGCTGTTTTTT. It yields the protein CASSLTGGVGTGELFF.

The chain has TRBV24-1 and TRBJ1-2; TRBD1 aligns across 11 bases. The CDR3 consists of 16 residues. Germline CDR1 reads KGHDR; CDR2 reads SFDVKD. The V gene end was trimmed by 8 bases and the J gene end by 7 bases; junction bases not matched to a gene: 14. CDR3 region: CATTEMGTGGKCGYTF. CDR3 in DNA: TGTGCCACCACCGAAATGGGGACAGGGGGAAAGTGTGGCTACACCTTC.

The rearrangement uses TRBV14 and TRBJ1-2; D unresolved. The V gene's germline CDR1 is SGHDN and CDR2 FVKESK. The CDR3 consists of 12 residues. The V and J ends lost 2 bases and 5 bases respectively, with 6 bases between them. As DNA, the CDR3 is TGTGCCAGCAGCCAAAGGAGTTATGGCTACACCTTC. It specifies CASSQRSYGYTF.